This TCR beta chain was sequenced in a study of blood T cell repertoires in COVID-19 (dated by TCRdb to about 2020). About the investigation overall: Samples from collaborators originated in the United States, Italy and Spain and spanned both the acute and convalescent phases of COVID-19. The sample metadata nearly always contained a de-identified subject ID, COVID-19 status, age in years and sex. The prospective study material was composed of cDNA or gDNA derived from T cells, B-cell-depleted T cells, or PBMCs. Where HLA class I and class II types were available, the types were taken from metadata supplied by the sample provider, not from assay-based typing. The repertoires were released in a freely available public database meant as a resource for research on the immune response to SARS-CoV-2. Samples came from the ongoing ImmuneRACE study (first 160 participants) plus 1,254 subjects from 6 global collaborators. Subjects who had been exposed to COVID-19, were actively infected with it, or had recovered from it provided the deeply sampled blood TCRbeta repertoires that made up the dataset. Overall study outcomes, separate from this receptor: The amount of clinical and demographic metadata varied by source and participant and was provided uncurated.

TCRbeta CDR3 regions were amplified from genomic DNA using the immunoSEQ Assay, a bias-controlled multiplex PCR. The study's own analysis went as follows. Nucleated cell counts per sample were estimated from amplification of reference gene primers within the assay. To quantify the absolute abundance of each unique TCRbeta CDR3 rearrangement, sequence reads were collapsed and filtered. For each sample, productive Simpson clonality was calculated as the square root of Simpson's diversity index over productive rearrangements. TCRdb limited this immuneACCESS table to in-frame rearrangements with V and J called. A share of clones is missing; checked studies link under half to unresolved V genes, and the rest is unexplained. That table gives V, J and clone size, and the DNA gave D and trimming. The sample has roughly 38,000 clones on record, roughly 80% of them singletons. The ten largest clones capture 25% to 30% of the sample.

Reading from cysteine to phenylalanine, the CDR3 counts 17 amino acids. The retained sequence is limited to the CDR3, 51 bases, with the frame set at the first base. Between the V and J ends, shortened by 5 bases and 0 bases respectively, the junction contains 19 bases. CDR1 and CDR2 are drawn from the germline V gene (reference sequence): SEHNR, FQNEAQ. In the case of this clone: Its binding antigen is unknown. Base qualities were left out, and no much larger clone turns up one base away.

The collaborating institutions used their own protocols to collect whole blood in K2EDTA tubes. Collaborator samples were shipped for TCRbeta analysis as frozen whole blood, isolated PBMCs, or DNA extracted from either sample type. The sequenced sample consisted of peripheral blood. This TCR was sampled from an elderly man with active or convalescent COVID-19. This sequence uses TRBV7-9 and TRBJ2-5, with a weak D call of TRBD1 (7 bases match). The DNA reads TGTGCCAGCAGCGCAGGGGGACTCGACCCAAACCAAGAGACCCAGTACTTC. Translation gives CASSAGGLDPNQETQYF.